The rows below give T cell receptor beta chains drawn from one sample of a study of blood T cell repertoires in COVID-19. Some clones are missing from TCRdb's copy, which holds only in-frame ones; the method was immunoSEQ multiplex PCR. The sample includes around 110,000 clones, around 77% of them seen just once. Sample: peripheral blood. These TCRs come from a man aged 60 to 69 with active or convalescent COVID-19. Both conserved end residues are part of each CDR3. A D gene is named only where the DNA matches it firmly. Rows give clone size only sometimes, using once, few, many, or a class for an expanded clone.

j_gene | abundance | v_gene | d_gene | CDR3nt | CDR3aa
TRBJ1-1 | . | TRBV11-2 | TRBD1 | TGTGCCAGCAGCAACGGCGACAGGGGGGTTTCAAGTGAAGCTTTCTTT | CASSNGDRGVSSEAFF
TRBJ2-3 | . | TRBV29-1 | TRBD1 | TGCAGCGTTGAATTGGGACAGGGTAACACAGATACGCAGTATTTT | CSVELGQGNTDTQYF
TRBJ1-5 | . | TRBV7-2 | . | TGTGCCAGCAGCCCGACTGTGACAGCTCATAGCAATCAGCCCCAGCATTTT | CASSPTVTAHSNQPQHF
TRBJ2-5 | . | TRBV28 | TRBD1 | TGTGCCAGCAGGGGACAGGGTCAAGAGACCCAGTACTTC | CASRGQGQETQYF
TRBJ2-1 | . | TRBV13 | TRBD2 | TGTGCCAGCAGCCCCGAGCGGGGTGAGCAGTTCTTC | CASSPERGEQFF
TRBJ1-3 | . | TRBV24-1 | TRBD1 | TGTGCCACCAGTGATTCCCCCAGGGGGCCTAGCTCTGGAAACACCATATATTTT | CATSDSPRGPSSGNTIYF
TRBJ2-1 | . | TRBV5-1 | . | TGCGCCAGCAGCTTGGAACAGGGTAGCCTGTTCTTC | CASSLEQGSLFF
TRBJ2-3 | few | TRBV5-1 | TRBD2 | TGCGCCAGCAGTACTAGCGGGAGGGCCAGGGTGGATACGCAGTATTTT | CASSTSGRARVDTQYF
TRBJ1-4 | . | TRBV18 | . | TGTGCCAGCTCACCGACAGCGTCGCGCGAAAAACTGTTTTTT | CASSPTASREKLFF
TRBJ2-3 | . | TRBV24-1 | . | TGTGCCACCAGTGAACCCCAGGAGGGCTCAGATACGCAGTATTTT | CATSEPQEGSDTQYF
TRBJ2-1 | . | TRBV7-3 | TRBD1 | TGTGCCAGTTCCGGGACAGGGGTCAATGAGCAGTTCTTC | CASSGTGVNEQFF
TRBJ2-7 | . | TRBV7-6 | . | TGTGCCAGCAGCTTCAGGCAGGGGCTCGGTGAGCAGTACTTC | CASSFRQGLGEQYF
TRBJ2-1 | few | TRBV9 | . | TGTGCCAGCGCCAGCTCCTACAATGAGCAGTTCTTC | CASASSYNEQFF
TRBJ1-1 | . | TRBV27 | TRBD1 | TGTGCCAGCAGTTTAACAGGGGGAACTGAAGCTTTCTTT | CASSLTGGTEAFF
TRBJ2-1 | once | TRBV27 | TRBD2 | TGTGCCAGCAGTTGGATCCTCGGGACTAGCGGGAGTAATGAGCAGTTCTTC | CASSWILGTSGSNEQFF
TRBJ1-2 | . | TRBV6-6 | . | TGTGCCAGCAGCTACAGCGTAGGAGGGGCGGGTGGCTACACCTTC | CASSYSVGGAGGYTF
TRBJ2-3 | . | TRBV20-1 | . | TGCAGTGCTAGTCGCGGGGGCCTAGGCACAGATACGCAGTATTTT | CSASRGGLGTDTQYF